This T cell receptor (beta chain) was observed in a study of blood T cell repertoires in COVID-19. Those who participated ranged in age from roughly 18 to 90 years and resided in roughly 26 US areas. As processed by the authors: Reference gene primer amplification gave estimated nucleated cell counts. The protocol was immunoSEQ multiplex PCR, while the TCRdb copy is restricted to in-frame clones and leaves out a portion. V and J calls plus clone size are reproduced from that table; the DNA served to infer D and trimming. The sample records fewer than 200,000 clones, about 83% being singletons. The length of the CDR3 is 12 residues. Germline-derived CDR1 and CDR2 are SGHDT and YYEEEE. Trimming pared 0 bases from V and 9 bases from J, leaving 7 bases between.

The rearrangement links TRBV5-6 to TRBJ2-1; no definite D call. Input material: PBMCs or T cells enriched from blood (not recorded which). The clonotype was recovered from a woman aged 45 to 65 in a cohort exposed to, infected with or recovered from COVID-19 (not recorded which). CDR3 sequence (DNA): TGTGCCAGCAGCTTGGAACTATTTGAGCAGTTCTTC. Protein: CASSLELFEQFF.